One and the same sample provided the 3 T cell receptor beta chains below, sequenced in a study of cytomegalovirus exposure and HLA in healthy donors. This table comes from immunoSEQ multiplex PCR, and its TCRdb copy is limited to in-frame clones, with some not included. Of about 110,000 clones listed, roughly 84% are singletons. The sample consisted of PBMCs. Source of these receptors: a woman between 18 and 29 years old in good health and CMV-seronegative.

V and J are TRBV9 and TRBJ1-1; D is perhaps TRBD1 (6 bases). CDR3 size: 14 residues. Trimming took 4 bases from V and 5 from J, leaving 15 bases between them. Germline lookup yields CDR1 SGDLS and CDR2 YYNGEE. For the CDR3, the DNA is TGTGCCAGCAGCCCCAAGGACAGCGTTACTGAAGCTTTCTTT. Amino acid sequence: CASSPKDSVTEAFF.

J is TRBJ2-2 and V is TRBV7-9; D might be TRBD1 (5 bases). Germline CDR1 reads SEHNR; CDR2 reads FQNEAQ (reference sequence). The V end was cut by 2 bases, the J end by 1 base, with 8 bases between. The CDR3 sequence is 15 residues long. CDR3 nucleotide sequence: TGTGCCAGCAGCTTAAGACAGTTGAACACCGGGGAGCTGTTTTTT. Encoded protein: CASSLRQLNTGELFF.

This clone has ten or more counts. V and J are TRBV7-9 and TRBJ1-6, with 8 nucleotides matching TRBD1. The ends lost 0 bases at V and 6 bases at J; junction bases unmatched: 4. CDR1 SEHNR and CDR2 FQNEAQ come from the germline V gene (reference sequence). This CDR3 contains 16 residues. The CDR3 bases are TGTGCCAGCAGCTTAGCAGGGACAGGACCTAATTCACCCCTCCACTTT. Encoded protein: CASSLAGTGPNSPLHF.